The present TCR beta chain was sequenced within a study of blood T cell repertoires in COVID-19 (dated by TCRdb to about 2020). With respect to the entire study: Samples from collaborators originated in the United States, Italy and Spain and spanned both the acute and convalescent phases of COVID-19. The prospective study material was composed of cDNA or gDNA derived from T cells, B-cell-depleted T cells, or PBMCs. The dataset comprised deeply sampled blood TCRbeta repertoires from subjects exposed to, actively infected with, or recovered from COVID-19. The repertoires were made available in a free public database intended to serve as a resource for research on the immune response to SARS-CoV-2. The samples were drawn from the first 160 participants of the ongoing ImmuneRACE study and from over 950 subjects provided by 6 global collaborators. Sample metadata almost always included a de-identified subject ID, COVID-19 status, age in years and sex. Where HLA class I and class II types were available, the types were taken from metadata supplied by the sample provider, not from assay-based typing. General study outcomes and caveats: The amount of clinical and demographic metadata varied by source and participant and was provided uncurated.

V has 2 bases trimmed and J has 4 bases trimmed; junction bases matching no gene number 3. Taken from the germline V gene, the CDR1 and CDR2 loops are MNHNS and SASEGT. Measured from the cysteine to the phenylalanine, the CDR3 is 15 residues long. The read is trimmed to its CDR3 DNA, 45 bases read in frame from base 1. Regarding this clone: It lacks a known antigen. Base qualities were left out, and no much larger clone turns up one base away.

Each collaborating institution followed its own protocols to collect whole blood in K2EDTA tubes. For TCRbeta analysis, collaborator samples were shipped as frozen whole blood, as isolated PBMCs, or as DNA extracted from either sample type. TCRbeta CDR3 regions were amplified from genomic DNA by means of the immunoSEQ Assay, a bias-controlled multiplex PCR. As for the authors' bioinformatics: Within the assay, amplification of reference gene primers was used to estimate how many nucleated cells each sample contained. To quantify the absolute abundance of each unique TCRbeta CDR3 rearrangement, sequence reads were collapsed and filtered. For each sample, productive Simpson clonality was calculated as the square root of Simpson's diversity index over productive rearrangements. The clones in this table, taken by TCRdb from immuneACCESS, are in-frame only. Not every clone is retained; where verified, under half of the shortfall comes from an unresolved V gene, and the cause of the rest is unknown. Clonal size and the V and J genes are those of that table, whereas D and trimming came from the DNA. This sample is represented by 130,000 to 150,000 clones; around 81% of them were singletons. About an eighth of the sample belongs to the ten largest clones.

The sample consisted of peripheral blood. The chain is made from TRBV6-1 and TRBJ2-5; TRBD2 lines up with 11 middle nucleotides. This TCR was recovered from a man aged 55 to 70 with active or convalescent COVID-19. The CDR3 sequence is CASSELAGGGETQYF. The DNA sequence is TGTGCCAGCAGTGAACTAGCGGGAGGCGGAGAGACCCAGTACTTC.